This entry describes one T cell receptor beta chain. Its antigen is still unknown. The data derive from a study of shared clonotypes between healthy human individuals. Findings of the study overall: Naive CD4 clonotypes were shared across several donors at 4.5% to 6%. The small donor group covered limited genetic and exposure diversity.

Splitting of each subset's genomic DNA was done evenly across several immunoSEQ plates. Per the authors' pipeline: With immunoSEQ giving junction-only sequences and no quality scores, filtering differed. Clones were sequenced by immunoSEQ multiplex PCR, and TCRdb holds only the in-frame ones, with some missing. V, J and clone size reflect that table, while D and trimming were determined from the DNA. The sample has about 2.4 million clones; 85% to 95% are singletons. The origin of this receptor is a man between 18 and 29 years old in good health. Sample: naive CD4+ T cells sorted from blood. Subset indicated: CD45RA+ positively selected.

The CDR3 DNA reads as TGTGCCAGCAGCGTAGATTCTGGGGGGTCGAATGAAAAACTGTTTTTT. Translated: CASSVDSGGSNEKLFF. This chain uses TRBV9 with TRBJ1-4; tentatively, D is TRBD1 (5 bases). V was trimmed by 0 bases and J by 5 bases, leaving 14 bases between them. Germline V gene sequence: CDR1 SGDLS, CDR2 YYNGEE. This CDR3 comprises 16 residues.